These 13 T cell receptor beta chains were all obtained from the same sample, sequenced in a study of tumor-infiltrating lymphocytes in primary liver carcinoma. In addition to blood RNA drawn from unsorted whole blood, germline DNA was extracted. Production of TCR beta cDNA used around 0.45 ug total RNA together with a constant-region primer. Slightly modified ARM-PCR served as the procedure for the TCR beta libraries. These libraries came from three rounds of nested multiplex PCR. A C-beta reverse primer and TRBV1-TRBV30 forward primers served in each of the first two PCR rounds, at ten to eleven cycles apiece. TCRdb reanalysed the multiplex PCR reads using MiXCR and keeps one entry per CDR3 protein. The table shows around 330,000 distinct CDR3 sequences, with less than 75% occurring only once. Sequenced: peripheral blood. All receptors derive from a man aged 35 to 55 with primary liver carcinoma and hepatitis B virus infection.

The chain links TRBV11-2 to TRBJ2-1, with 11 bases aligning to TRBD2. The CDR3 length is 16 residues. V trimming: 3 bases; J trimming: 7 bases; junction bases outside the gene matches: 8. CDR1 and CDR2 from the germline V gene are SGHAT and FQNNGV. The CDR3 bases are TGTGCCAGCAGCTTTACTAGCGGGAGTATCAAGAATGAGCAGTTCTTC. It translates to CASSFTSGSIKNEQFF.

Of note for this clonotype: An end of the junction differs from the germline gene, which may be a read error. The chain has TRBV6-2 or TRBV6-3 and TRBJ2-3, with 15 positions matching TRBD2. Germline V lookup: CDR1 MNHEY, CDR2 SVGEGT. The CDR3 spans 17 residues. The CDR3 region has the DNA TGTGCCAACATCCACCGGACTAGCGGGAGGGCTAGGGATACGCAATATTTT. It codes for CANIHRTSGRARDTQYF.

This clonotype was counted once. A read error may be the cause here, since a much bigger clone is one base away. The V gene is TRBV4-2, the J gene TRBJ2-3; TRBD2 agrees at 11 bases. The CDR3 runs 17 residues. In germline, CDR1 is LGHNA, CDR2 YNFKEQ. The DNA of the CDR3 is TGTGCCAGCAGCCAACCCGGGACTAGCGGCGGGGGAGATACGGAGTATTTT. Encoded protein: CASSQPGTSGGGDTEYF.

Comment on this clonotype: A read error may account for a junction end that differs from germline. J is TRBJ1-5 and V is TRBV6-1, with a tentative D call TRBD1 (5 bases). In germline, CDR1 is MNHNS, CDR2 SASEGT. The CDR3 covers 13 residues. For the CDR3, the DNA is TGTGCCAGCATCATAGGGGTTGATCAGCCCCAGCATTTC. This encodes CASIIGVDQPQHF.

Worth noting for this clonotype: A read error may produce the germline difference seen at one junction end. V usage is TRBV5-1 and J usage is TRBJ2-2, with 7 bases aligning to TRBD2. Germline-derived CDR1 and CDR2 are SGHRS and YFSETQ. The CDR3 contains 14 residues. CDR3 in amino acids: CASSFGGSAGELVF. The CDR3 coding sequence is TGCGCCAGCAGCTTCGGCGGGAGCGCCGGGGAGCTGGTTTTT.

On this clonotype: This clone may be a read error of a much larger clone one base away. The V call is TRBV4-3, the J call TRBJ1-4; no clear D. With 4 bases removed from V and 8 bases from J, the gap between germline ends came to 20 bases. This CDR3 is built from 16 residues. CDR1 is LGHNA and CDR2 is YSLEER in the germline V gene. The DNA for the CDR3 is TGCGCCAGCAGCCTAAAAGCAGGCAGCGGCGCGGAAAAACTGTTTTTT. This encodes CASSLKAGSGAEKLFF.

This clonotype came up once. This could be a read error, since a much larger clone is one nucleotide away. V gene TRBV6-1 combines with J gene TRBJ2-3, with D uncertain. The ends were cut back, 8 bases at V and 9 bases at J, with 15 bases in the middle. Germline lookup yields CDR1 MNHNS and CDR2 SASEGT. There are 12 residues in the CDR3. The CDR3 sequence: CASQNQPWTQYF. The CDR3 DNA reads as TGTGCCAGCCAGAACCAGCCCTGGACGCAGTATTTT.

Note on this clonotype: An end of the junction differs from the germline gene, which may be a read error. The chain combines TRBV5-4 with TRBJ2-2; D unresolved. This CDR3 region has 13 residues. Germline values: CDR1 SGHNT, CDR2 YYREEE (reference sequence). CDR3 DNA sequence: TGTACCAGCAGTGAAAGGGTGGCCGGGGAGCTGTTTTTT. Translated, it gives CTSSERVAGELFF.

As DNA, the CDR3 is TGTGCCAGCAGCCCCATGGGAGGGCCCTACGAGCAGTACTTC. This codes for CASSPMGGPYEQYF. J is TRBJ2-7 and V is TRBV11-2; 7 bases line up with TRBD2. Germline V gene data show CDR1 as SGHAT and CDR2 as FQNNGV. V was pared by 5 bases and J by 2 bases, with 6 bases of the junction left unmatched. This CDR3 spans 14 amino acids.

In this sample, this clonotype turned up once. This chain connects TRBV6-6 to TRBJ2-7; D possibly uses TRBD1 or TRBD2 (5 bases each). Germline V gene sequence: CDR1 MNHNY, CDR2 SVGAGI (reference sequence). The CDR3 spans 14 residues. Between the trimmed V and J ends, which lost 2 bases and 3 bases, there was a span of 11 bases. CDR3 coding DNA: TGTGCCAGCAGTTACGGGGGTATAAGCTACGAGCAGTACTTC. Translated: CASSYGGISYEQYF.

This clonotype came up many times. This chain uses TRBV7-8 with TRBJ2-7; no clear D. This CDR3 has 14 residues. The germline V gene encodes CDR1 SGHVS and CDR2 FQNEAQ. V was cut by 1 base and J by 4 bases, with 11 bases left in between. The DNA of the CDR3 is TGTGCCAGCAGCTTAGAAGGATTTTGGTACGAGCAGTACTTC. It is translated as CASSLEGFWYEQYF. Looking up the rest from reference TRBV7-8 and TRBJ2-7 gives the full variable domain: GAGVSQSPRYKVAKRGQDVALRCDPISGHVSLFWYQQALGQGPEFLTYFQNEAQLDKSGLPSDRFFAERPEGSVSTLKIQRTQQEDSAVYLCASSLEGFWYEQYFGPGTRLTVT.

Turning to this clonotype: Since a much larger clone is just one base distant, this may be a read error. The conserved final phenylalanine or tryptophan is absent from the CDR3, which likely points to a read error. The rearrangement joins TRBV6-1 to TRBJ2-2, with D perhaps TRBD1 or TRBD2 (5 bases each). Germline assignment: CDR1 MNHNS and CDR2 SASEGT. The CDR3 runs to 14 residues. V was shortened by 3 bases and J by 4 bases, with 9 bases between the two germline ends. The chain's CDR3 is CASSDRAGTGELFS. CDR3 bases: TGTGCCAGCAGTGACAGGGCGGGCACCGGGGAGCTGTTTTCT.

The chain couples TRBV5-1 to TRBJ2-1, with D possibly TRBD1 on 6 matching bases. Germline loops: CDR1 SGHRS, CDR2 YFSETQ. V lost 2 bases and J lost 7, with 10 bases in between. The CDR3 is 13 amino acids. CDR3 loop: CASSFSQGNEQFF. The CDR3 DNA sequence: TGCGCCAGCAGCTTTTCTCAGGGGAATGAGCAGTTCTTC.